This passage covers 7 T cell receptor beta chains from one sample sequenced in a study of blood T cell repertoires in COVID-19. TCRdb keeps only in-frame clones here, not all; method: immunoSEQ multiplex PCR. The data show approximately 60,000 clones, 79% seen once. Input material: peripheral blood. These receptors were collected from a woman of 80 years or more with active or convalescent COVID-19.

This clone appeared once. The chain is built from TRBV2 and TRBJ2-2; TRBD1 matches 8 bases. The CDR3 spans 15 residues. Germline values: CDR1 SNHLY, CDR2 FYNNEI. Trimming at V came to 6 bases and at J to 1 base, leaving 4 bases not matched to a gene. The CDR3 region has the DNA TGTGCCAGCAGGACTGGACAGGGGAACACCGGGGAGCTGTTTTTT. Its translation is CASRTGQGNTGELFF.

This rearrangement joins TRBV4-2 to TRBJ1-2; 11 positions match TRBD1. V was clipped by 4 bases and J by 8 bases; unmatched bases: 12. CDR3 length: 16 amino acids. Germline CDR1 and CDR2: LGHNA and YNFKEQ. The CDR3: CASSPTNGQGAGGYTF. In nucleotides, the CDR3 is TGTGCCAGCAGCCCGACTAATGGACAGGGGGCGGGGGGCTACACCTTC.

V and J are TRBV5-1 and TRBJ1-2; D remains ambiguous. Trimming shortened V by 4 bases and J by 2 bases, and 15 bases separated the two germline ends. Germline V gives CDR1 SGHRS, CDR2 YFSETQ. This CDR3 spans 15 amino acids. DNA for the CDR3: TGCGCCAGCAGCCCTTCAAGCGGGCGAAACTATGGCTACACCTTC. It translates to CASSPSSGRNYGYTF.

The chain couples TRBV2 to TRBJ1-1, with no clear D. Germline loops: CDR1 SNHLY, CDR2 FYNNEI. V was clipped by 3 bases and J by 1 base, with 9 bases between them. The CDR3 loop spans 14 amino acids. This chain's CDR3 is CASSEVGRNTEAFF. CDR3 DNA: TGTGCCAGCAGTGAGGTAGGGAGGAACACTGAAGCTTTCTTT. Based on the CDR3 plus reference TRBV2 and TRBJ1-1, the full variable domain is EPEVTQTPSHQVTQMGQEVILRCVPISNHLYFYWYRQILGQKVEFLVSFYNNEISEKSEIFDDQFSVERPDGSNFTLKIRSTKLEDSAMYFCASSEVGRNTEAFFGQGTRLTVV.

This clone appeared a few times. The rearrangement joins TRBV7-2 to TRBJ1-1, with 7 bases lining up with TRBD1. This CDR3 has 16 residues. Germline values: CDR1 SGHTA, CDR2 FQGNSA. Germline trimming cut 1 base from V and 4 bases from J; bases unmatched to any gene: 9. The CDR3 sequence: CASSLVLGQGVTEAFF. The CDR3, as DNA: TGTGCCAGCAGCTTAGTTCTGGGGCAGGGGGTCACTGAAGCTTTCTTT.

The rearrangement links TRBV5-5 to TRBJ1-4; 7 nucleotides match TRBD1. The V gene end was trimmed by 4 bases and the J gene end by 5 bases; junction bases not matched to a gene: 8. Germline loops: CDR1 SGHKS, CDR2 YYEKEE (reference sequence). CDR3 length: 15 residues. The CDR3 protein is CASSPIRQGNEKLFF. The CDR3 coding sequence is TGTGCCAGCAGCCCCATTCGACAGGGAAATGAAAAACTGTTTTTT.

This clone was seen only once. The DNA for the CDR3 is TGCGCCAGCTCCTCGGACTTAGATACGCAGTATTTT. Translated: CASSSDLDTQYF. The chain uses TRBV5-1 and TRBJ2-3; D possibly corresponds to TRBD2 (5 bases). V was trimmed by 7 bases and J by 5 bases, leaving 11 bases between them. CDR1 is SGHRS, CDR2 YFSETQ, per germline. The CDR3 consists of 12 residues.